These 2 T cell receptor beta chains share one sample of origin, sequenced in a study of shared clonotypes between healthy human individuals. The naive CD8 fraction comprised CD45RO-negative cells positively selected for CCR7 and excluded terminally differentiated effector memory CD45RA+ cells. The method was immunoSEQ multiplex PCR; TCRdb's version includes in-frame clones alone and lacks a portion of them. The data hold about 1.9 million clones, with about 93% observed a single time. What was sequenced was naive CD8+ T cells from PBMCs. These receptors were taken from a man aged 18 to 35 in good health. Some clones in this sample may be carry-over from other donors' samples.

This clone was recorded only once. V gene TRBV10-3 combines with J gene TRBJ1-2, with 7 bases fitting TRBD1. V lost 7 bases to trimming and J lost 4 bases; unmatched junction nucleotides: 15. CDR1 is ENHRY and CDR2 is SYGVKD in the germline V gene. The CDR3 length is 16 residues. The DNA of the CDR3 is TGTGCCATCACCCTTTACCCCGAAGGGGGCGTCTATGGCTACACCTTC. Translated, it gives CAITLYPEGGVYGYTF.

This clone was seen a few times. The chain has TRBV27 and TRBJ1-2, with unresolved D. Deletions cut 8 bases from V and 4 bases from J, with 11 bases between. The length of the CDR3 is 12 residues. The V gene's germline CDR1 is MNHEY and CDR2 SMNVEV (reference sequence). The chain's CDR3 is CASGLRAYGYTF. The CDR3 region has the DNA TGTGCCAGCGGCCTGAGGGCCTATGGCTACACCTTC.